The rows below give T cell receptor beta chains drawn from one sample of a study of T cells in Graves' hyperthyroidism and ophthalmopathy. TCRdb reprocessed the multiplex PCR reads via MiXCR and lists one record per CDR3 protein. The table records approximately 530,000 distinct CDR3 sequences, about a sixth of them present only once. The source material was blood. These receptors came from a woman under 30 with Graves' hyperthyroidism. Both conserved end residues are part of each CDR3. The order of the fields is J gene, D gene, clone size, V gene, CDR3 length, CDR3 protein, CDR3 DNA. D genes are given only for firm matches. Clone size is stated in some rows and not others, as once, few, many or a class when expanded.

j_gene: TRBJ2-1
d_gene: -
abundance: few
v_gene: TRBV24-1
len: 13
CDR3aa: CATSGTNYNEQFF
CDR3nt: TGTGCCACCAGTGGAACAAATTACAATGAGCAGTTCTTC

j_gene: TRBJ2-1
d_gene: -
abundance: -
v_gene: TRBV3-1
len: 17
CDR3aa: CASSHLTGTPSYNEQFF
CDR3nt: TGTGCCAGCAGCCATTTAACCGGGACTCCGTCCTACAATGAGCAGTTCTTC

j_gene: TRBJ1-1
d_gene: -
abundance: many
v_gene: TRBV20-1
len: 16
CDR3aa: CSARRGLGRMNTEAFF
CDR3nt: TGCAGTGCTAGACGGGGTTTGGGCAGGATGAACACTGAAGCTTTCTTT

j_gene: TRBJ2-2
d_gene: -
abundance: many
v_gene: TRBV11-2
len: 13
CDR3aa: CASSFGGTGELFF
CDR3nt: TGTGCCAGCAGCTTTGGGGGCACCGGGGAGCTGTTTTTT

j_gene: TRBJ2-2
d_gene: TRBD2
abundance: few
v_gene: TRBV6-5
len: 18
CDR3aa: CASSYSQREKANTGELFF
CDR3nt: TGTGCCAGCAGTTACTCGCAGCGGGAGAAAGCGAACACCGGGGAGCTGTTTTTT

j_gene: TRBJ2-7
d_gene: -
abundance: many
v_gene: TRBV10-1
len: 15
CDR3aa: CASSESLAEDYEQYF
CDR3nt: TGCGCCAGCAGTGAGTCGTTAGCTGAGGACTACGAGCAGTACTTC

j_gene: TRBJ2-5
d_gene: TRBD1
abundance: -
v_gene: TRBV19
len: 16
CDR3aa: CASSIGGQLRQETQYF
CDR3nt: TGTGCCAGTAGTATAGGGGGACAGCTGCGGCAAGAGACCCAGTACTTC

j_gene: TRBJ2-4
d_gene: -
abundance: many
v_gene: TRBV11-2
len: 20
CDR3aa: CASSLVPGQGGVVGKNIQYF
CDR3nt: TGTGCCAGCAGCTTAGTGCCCGGACAGGGAGGGGTTGTGGGCAAAAACATTCAGTACTTC

j_gene: TRBJ2-1
d_gene: -
abundance: many
v_gene: TRBV20-1
len: 13
CDR3aa: CSATGPERNEQFF
CDR3nt: TGCAGTGCCACGGGACCGGAGAGGAATGAGCAGTTCTTC

j_gene: TRBJ1-2
d_gene: -
abundance: many
v_gene: TRBV2
len: 14
CDR3aa: CASRSDKGSYGYTF
CDR3nt: TGTGCCAGCAGATCGGACAAGGGGTCCTATGGCTACACCTTC

j_gene: TRBJ2-1
d_gene: TRBD1
abundance: few
v_gene: TRBV18
len: 16
CDR3aa: CASSPPRTGGLDEQFF
CDR3nt: TGTGCCAGCTCACCACCCAGGACAGGGGGCTTGGATGAGCAGTTCTTC

j_gene: TRBJ1-2
d_gene: -
abundance: -
v_gene: TRBV2
len: 12
CDR3aa: CASSLEWTGYTF
CDR3nt: TGTGCCAGCAGCTTGGAGTGGACTGGCTACACCTTC

j_gene: TRBJ1-1
d_gene: -
abundance: many
v_gene: TRBV12-3/TRBV12-4
len: 14
CDR3aa: CASSLGGGSWKAFF
CDR3nt: TGTGCCAGCAGTTTAGGGGGGGGTAGCTGGAAAGCTTTCTTT

j_gene: TRBJ2-7
d_gene: -
abundance: many
v_gene: TRBV6-1
len: 15
CDR3aa: CATQAQPTTIYEQYF
CDR3nt: TGTGCCACTCAGGCACAGCCCACTACAATCTACGAGCAGTACTTC

j_gene: TRBJ2-5
d_gene: TRBD2
abundance: -
v_gene: TRBV2
len: 16
CDR3aa: CASSVALAGGIETQYF
CDR3nt: TGTGCCAGCAGTGTGGCACTAGCGGGAGGGATAGAGACCCAGTACTTC

j_gene: TRBJ2-2
d_gene: TRBD1
abundance: -
v_gene: TRBV30
len: 15
CDR3aa: CAWSGGIQGAGELFF
CDR3nt: TGTGCCTGGAGTGGGGGTATCCAGGGGGCCGGGGAGCTGTTTTTT

j_gene: TRBJ2-2
d_gene: TRBD1
abundance: few
v_gene: TRBV29-1
len: 14
CDR3aa: CSAIRDRDPGELFF
CDR3nt: TGCAGCGCCATCCGGGACAGGGACCCCGGGGAGCTGTTTTTT

j_gene: TRBJ1-1
d_gene: -
abundance: few
v_gene: TRBV7-9
len: 15
CDR3aa: CAVPHRRAMNTEAFF
CDR3nt: TGTGCCGTCCCCCACCGCCGGGCCATGAACACTGAAGCTTTCTTT

j_gene: TRBJ2-1
d_gene: TRBD1
abundance: many
v_gene: TRBV20-1
len: 14
CDR3aa: CSASGDSSYNEQFF
CDR3nt: TGCAGTGCTAGCGGGGACAGCTCCTACAATGAGCAGTTCTTC

j_gene: TRBJ1-5
d_gene: -
abundance: many
v_gene: TRBV5-6
len: 15
CDR3aa: CASSLAGTANQPQHF
CDR3nt: TGTGCCAGCAGCTTGGCCGGTACAGCCAATCAGCCCCAGCATTTT

j_gene: TRBJ2-4
d_gene: TRBD1
abundance: -
v_gene: TRBV7-8
len: 15
CDR3aa: CASSLGQGGIKIQYF
CDR3nt: TGTGCCAGCAGCTTGGGACAGGGGGGCATTAAGATTCAGTACTTC

j_gene: TRBJ2-4
d_gene: -
abundance: many
v_gene: TRBV28
len: 14
CDR3aa: CASSTFIAKNIQYF
CDR3nt: TGTGCCAGCAGCACATTTATAGCCAAAAACATTCAGTACTTC

j_gene: TRBJ2-7
d_gene: TRBD2
abundance: -
v_gene: TRBV10-2
len: 16
CDR3aa: CASSALAGGASYEQYF
CDR3nt: TGCGCCAGCAGCGCTTTAGCGGGGGGGGCCTCCTACGAGCAGTACTTC

j_gene: TRBJ2-2
d_gene: -
abundance: few
v_gene: TRBV30
len: 14
CDR3aa: CAWNWGRESGELFF
CDR3nt: TGTGCCTGGAACTGGGGGAGAGAATCCGGGGAGCTGTTTTTT

j_gene: TRBJ1-6
d_gene: -
abundance: few
v_gene: TRBV24-1
len: 18
CDR3aa: CATSVGPPRTDYNSPLHF
CDR3nt: TGTGCCACCAGTGTTGGGCCACCTAGGACTGACTATAATTCACCCCTCCACTTT

j_gene: TRBJ1-2
d_gene: -
abundance: few
v_gene: TRBV5-1
len: 13
CDR3aa: CASSLVGDYGYTF
CDR3nt: TGCGCCAGCAGCTTGGTGGGGGACTATGGCTACACCTTC

j_gene: TRBJ2-7
d_gene: TRBD1
abundance: -
v_gene: TRBV28
len: 17
CDR3aa: CASSPTPDRFRSYEQYF
CDR3nt: TGTGCCAGCAGTCCCACCCCGGACAGGTTCAGATCCTACGAGCAGTACTTC

j_gene: TRBJ2-7
d_gene: -
abundance: few
v_gene: TRBV28
len: 12
CDR3aa: CASSFQAFEQYF
CDR3nt: TGTGCCAGCAGTTTTCAGGCGTTCGAGCAGTACTTC

j_gene: TRBJ2-7
d_gene: -
abundance: -
v_gene: TRBV9
len: 14
CDR3aa: CASSPTVSSYEQYF
CDR3nt: TGTGCCAGCAGCCCGACGGTGAGCTCCTACGAGCAGTACTTC

j_gene: TRBJ1-2
d_gene: -
abundance: few
v_gene: TRBV11-2
len: 14
CDR3aa: CASSPTGPDYGYTF
CDR3nt: TGTGCCAGCAGTCCTACAGGGCCGGACTATGGCTACACCTTC

j_gene: TRBJ1-1
d_gene: -
abundance: many
v_gene: TRBV20-1
len: 11
CDR3aa: CSARVGDRAFF
CDR3nt: TGCAGTGCTAGAGTGGGAGATAGGGCTTTCTTT

j_gene: TRBJ2-1
d_gene: TRBD2
abundance: many
v_gene: TRBV19
len: 14
CDR3aa: CASSPNIAGGEQFF
CDR3nt: TGTGCCAGTAGCCCAAACATAGCGGGAGGTGAGCAGTTCTTC

j_gene: TRBJ1-5
d_gene: -
abundance: many
v_gene: TRBV6-1
len: 14
CDR3aa: CASGGHPSNQPQHF
CDR3nt: TGTGCCAGCGGAGGACATCCTAGCAATCAGCCCCAGCATTTT

j_gene: TRBJ2-2
d_gene: TRBD1
abundance: -
v_gene: TRBV28
len: 13
CDR3aa: CASAPQGPGELFF
CDR3nt: TGTGCCAGCGCTCCACAGGGGCCCGGGGAGCTGTTTTTT

j_gene: TRBJ2-5
d_gene: -
abundance: many
v_gene: TRBV2
len: 12
CDR3aa: CASGEGRETQYF
CDR3nt: TGTGCCAGCGGAGAAGGGAGAGAGACCCAGTACTTC

j_gene: TRBJ2-1
d_gene: TRBD2
abundance: few
v_gene: TRBV24-1
len: 12
CDR3aa: CATSDTGTSQFF
CDR3nt: TGTGCCACCAGTGATACCGGGACTAGCCAGTTCTTC

j_gene: TRBJ2-1
d_gene: -
abundance: -
v_gene: TRBV10-1
len: 16
CDR3aa: CASSEGGGSPYNEQFF
CDR3nt: TGCGCCAGCAGTGAGGGGGGCGGGAGCCCCTACAATGAGCAGTTCTTC